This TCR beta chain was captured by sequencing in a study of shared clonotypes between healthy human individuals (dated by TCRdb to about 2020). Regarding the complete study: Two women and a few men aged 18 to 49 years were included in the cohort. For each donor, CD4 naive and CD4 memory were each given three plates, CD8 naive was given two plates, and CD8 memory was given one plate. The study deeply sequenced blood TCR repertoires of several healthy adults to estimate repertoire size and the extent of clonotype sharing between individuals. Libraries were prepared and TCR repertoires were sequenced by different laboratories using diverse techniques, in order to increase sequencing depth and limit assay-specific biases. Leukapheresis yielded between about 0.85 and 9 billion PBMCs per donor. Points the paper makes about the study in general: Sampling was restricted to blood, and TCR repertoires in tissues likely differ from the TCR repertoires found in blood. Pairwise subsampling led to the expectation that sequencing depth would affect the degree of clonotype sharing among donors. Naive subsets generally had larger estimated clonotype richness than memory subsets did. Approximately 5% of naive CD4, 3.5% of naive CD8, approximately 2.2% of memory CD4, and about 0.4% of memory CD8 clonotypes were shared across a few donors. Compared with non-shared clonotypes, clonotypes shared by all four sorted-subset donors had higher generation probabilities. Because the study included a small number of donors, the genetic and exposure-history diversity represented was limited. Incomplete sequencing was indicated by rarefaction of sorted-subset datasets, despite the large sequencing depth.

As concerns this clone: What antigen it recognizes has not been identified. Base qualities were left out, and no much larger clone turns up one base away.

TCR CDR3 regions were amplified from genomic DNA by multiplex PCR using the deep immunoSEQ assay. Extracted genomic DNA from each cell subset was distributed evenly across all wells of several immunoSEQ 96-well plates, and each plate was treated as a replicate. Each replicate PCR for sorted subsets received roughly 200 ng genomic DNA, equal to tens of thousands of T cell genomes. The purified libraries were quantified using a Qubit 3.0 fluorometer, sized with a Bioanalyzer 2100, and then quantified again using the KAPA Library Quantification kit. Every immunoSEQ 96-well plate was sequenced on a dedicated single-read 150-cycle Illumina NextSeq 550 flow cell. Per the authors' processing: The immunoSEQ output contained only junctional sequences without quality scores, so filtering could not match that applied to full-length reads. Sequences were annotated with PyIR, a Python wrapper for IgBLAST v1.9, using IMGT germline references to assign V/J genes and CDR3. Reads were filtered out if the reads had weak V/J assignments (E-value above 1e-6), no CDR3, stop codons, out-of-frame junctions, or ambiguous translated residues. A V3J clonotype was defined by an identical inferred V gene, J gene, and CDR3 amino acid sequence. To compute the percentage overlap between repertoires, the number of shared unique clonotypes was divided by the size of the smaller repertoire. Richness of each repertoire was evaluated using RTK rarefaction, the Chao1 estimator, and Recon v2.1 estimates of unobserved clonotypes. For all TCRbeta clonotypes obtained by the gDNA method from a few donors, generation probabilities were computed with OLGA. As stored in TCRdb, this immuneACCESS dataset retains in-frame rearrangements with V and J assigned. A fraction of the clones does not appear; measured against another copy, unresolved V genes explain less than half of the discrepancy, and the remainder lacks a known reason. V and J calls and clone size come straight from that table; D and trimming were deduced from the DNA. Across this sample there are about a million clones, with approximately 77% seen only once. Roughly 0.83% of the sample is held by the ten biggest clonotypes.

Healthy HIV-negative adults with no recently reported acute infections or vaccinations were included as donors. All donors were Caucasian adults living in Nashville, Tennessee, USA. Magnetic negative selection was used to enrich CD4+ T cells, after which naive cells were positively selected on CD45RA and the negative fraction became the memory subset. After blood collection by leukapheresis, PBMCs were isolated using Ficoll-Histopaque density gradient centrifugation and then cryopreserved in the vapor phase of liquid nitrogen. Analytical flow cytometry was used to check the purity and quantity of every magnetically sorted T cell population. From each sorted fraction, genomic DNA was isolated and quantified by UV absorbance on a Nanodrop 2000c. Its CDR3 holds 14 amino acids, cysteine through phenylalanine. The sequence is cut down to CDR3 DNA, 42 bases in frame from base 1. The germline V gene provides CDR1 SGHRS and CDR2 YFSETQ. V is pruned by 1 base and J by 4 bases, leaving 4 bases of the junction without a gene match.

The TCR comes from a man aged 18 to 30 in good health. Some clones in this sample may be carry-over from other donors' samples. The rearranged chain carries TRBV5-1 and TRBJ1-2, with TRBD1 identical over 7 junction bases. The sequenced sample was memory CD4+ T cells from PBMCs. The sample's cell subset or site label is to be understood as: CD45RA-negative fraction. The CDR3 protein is CASSLTTGAYGYTF. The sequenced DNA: TGCGCCAGCAGCTTGACTACAGGGGCCTATGGCTACACCTTC.